These T cell receptor beta chains were read from a single sample in a study of beta chain features in type 1 diabetes. The data were produced by immunoSEQ multiplex PCR, yet TCRdb's version contains in-frame clones alone and is incomplete. In the table there are hundreds of thousands of clones, around 14% of which are singletons. Material: naive CD4+ T cells from blood. The receptor set was obtained from a man aged 30-40 years in good health. The conserved cysteine and the conserved F or W are not part of the CDR3 here. Fields, in order: J gene, V gene, CDR3 protein.

>TRBJ2-1|TRBV7-2
ASSLVSGGLGNEQF
>TRBJ1-1|TRBV10-3
AISNRDRGFSEAF
>TRBJ1-1|TRBV25-1
ASRRNTEAF
>TRBJ2-7|TRBV18
ASSQGGTYEQY
>TRBJ2-5|TRBV29-1
SVEIGQQETQY
>TRBJ1-2|TRBV18
ASSPVQGLPANYGYT
>TRBJ2-7|TRBV11-2
ASSPTWEQY
>TRBJ2-1|TRBV7-8
ASSALTSGNYNEQF
>TRBJ2-5|TRBV30
ACSQETQY
>TRBJ2-5|TRBV27
ASSTAFQETQY
>TRBJ2-1|TRBV7-2
ASTYKAGPYNEQF
>TRBJ2-7|TRBV18
ASSPPVKPYEQY
>TRBJ2-3|TRBV30
AWKRDANSDTQY
>TRBJ2-5|TRBV7-9
ASSFEGPRETQY
>TRBJ1-1|TRBV7-7
ASSAERSTEAF
>TRBJ1-2|TRBV29-1
SVRTGDT
>TRBJ1-1|TRBV30
AWSARGLPF
>TRBJ2-1|TRBV19
ASSDSYNEQF
>TRBJ1-4|TRBV7-9
ASSLALKDSTLEKLF
>TRBJ2-3|TRBV29-1
SVRGPSGSLDTQY
>TRBJ2-5|TRBV5-1
ASSPGLAGGLGETQY
>TRBJ2-3|TRBV30
AWSRLGPDTQY
>TRBJ2-3|TRBV5-1
ASSFYDTDTQY
>TRBJ2-1|TRBV4-2
ASSQGDEQF
>TRBJ2-1|TRBV6-5
ASSRGPGAIEQF
>TRBJ2-1|TRBV19
ASSISVSTNSKGF
>TRBJ2-7|TRBV27
ASSLAVSSTYEQY
>TRBJ2-7|TRBV6-1
ASSVAESLYEQY
>TRBJ1-6|TRBV10-3
AISEVGVNSPLH
>TRBJ2-6|TRBV7-8
ASSQVSGANVLT
>TRBJ2-3|TRBV21-1
ASSDHSNGATDTQY
>TRBJ2-5|TRBV7-2
ASSFGRGGETQY
>TRBJ1-1|TRBV9
ASSASGRETEAF
>TRBJ1-2|TRBV29-1
SEMNKYHGYT
>TRBJ2-5|TRBV13
ASSLGLVGQETQY
>TRBJ2-5|TRBV29-1
SVRTGTGGQETQY
>TRBJ1-2|TRBV5-1
ASSLGQNNYGYT
>TRBJ2-1|TRBV7-9
ASSLQLAGGASEQF
>TRBJ2-6|TRBV29-1
SVVPGISGANVLT